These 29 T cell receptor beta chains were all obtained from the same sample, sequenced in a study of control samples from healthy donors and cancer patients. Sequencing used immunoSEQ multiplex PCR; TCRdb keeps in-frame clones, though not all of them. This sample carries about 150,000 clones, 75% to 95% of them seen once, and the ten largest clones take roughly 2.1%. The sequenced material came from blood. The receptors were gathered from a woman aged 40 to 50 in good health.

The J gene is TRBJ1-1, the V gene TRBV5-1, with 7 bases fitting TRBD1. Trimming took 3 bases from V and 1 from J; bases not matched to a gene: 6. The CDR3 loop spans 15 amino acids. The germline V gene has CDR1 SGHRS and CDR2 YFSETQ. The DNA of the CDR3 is TGCGCCAGCAGCTCGCTGGGACAGCAGAACACTGAAGCTTTCTTT. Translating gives CASSSLGQQNTEAFF.

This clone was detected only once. CDR3 DNA: TGCGCCAGCAGGAAGACAGGAGGGGAAAAACTGTTTTTT. Translation gives CASRKTGGEKLFF. The J gene is TRBJ1-4, the V gene TRBV4-1; a weak D match, TRBD1 (6 bases). Trimming took 6 bases from V and 8 from J, leaving 13 bases between them. The CDR3 has 13 amino acids. CDR1 and CDR2 (germline): MGHRA, YSYEKL.

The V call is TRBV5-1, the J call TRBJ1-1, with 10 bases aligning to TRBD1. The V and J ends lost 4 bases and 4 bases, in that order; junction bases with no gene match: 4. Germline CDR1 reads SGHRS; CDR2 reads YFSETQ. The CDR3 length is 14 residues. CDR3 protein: CASSGTGAGTEAFF. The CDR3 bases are TGCGCCAGCAGCGGGACAGGGGCGGGCACTGAAGCTTTCTTT. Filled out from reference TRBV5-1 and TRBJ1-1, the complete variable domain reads KAGVTQTPRYLIKTRGQQVTLSCSPISGHRSVSWYQQTPGQGLQFLFEYFSETQRNKGNFPGRFSGRQFSNSRSEMNVSTLELGDSALYLCASSGTGAGTEAFFGQGTRLTVV.

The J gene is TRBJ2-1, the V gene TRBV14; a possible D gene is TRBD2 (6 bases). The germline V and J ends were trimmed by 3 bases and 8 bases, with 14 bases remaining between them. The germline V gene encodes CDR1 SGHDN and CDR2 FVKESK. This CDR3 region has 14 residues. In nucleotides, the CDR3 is TGTGCCAGCAGCCAGGCGGGCCGCGGGGATGAGCAGTTCTTC. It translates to CASSQAGRGDEQFF.

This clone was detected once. The CDR3 region is CASSRKSGSPLHF. CDR3 in DNA: TGTGCCAGCAGCCGCAAGTCGGGGTCACCCCTCCACTTT. This chain uses TRBV6-5 with TRBJ1-6; D remains ambiguous. The V end was cut by 6 bases, the J end by 10 bases, with 13 bases between. This CDR3 has 13 residues. The germline V gene encodes CDR1 MNHEY and CDR2 SVGAGI.

Written as DNA, the CDR3 is TGCGCCAGCAGCCAAACCGTTCACGGGACAGGGGCGGGGGAGCAGTACTTC. It yields the protein CASSQTVHGTGAGEQYF. The chain joins TRBV4-1 to TRBJ2-7; 10 bases fit TRBD1. The length of the CDR3 is 17 residues. CDR1 and CDR2 from the germline V gene are MGHRA and YSYEKL. After removal of 2 bases from V and 7 bases from J, the junction contained 14 bases not matched to a gene.

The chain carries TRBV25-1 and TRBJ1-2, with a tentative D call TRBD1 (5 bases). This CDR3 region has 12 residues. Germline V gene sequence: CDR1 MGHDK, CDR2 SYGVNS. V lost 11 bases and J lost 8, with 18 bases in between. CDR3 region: CASGPGRYGYTF. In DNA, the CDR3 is TGTGCCTCAGGGCCCGGAAGGTACGGCTACACCTTC.

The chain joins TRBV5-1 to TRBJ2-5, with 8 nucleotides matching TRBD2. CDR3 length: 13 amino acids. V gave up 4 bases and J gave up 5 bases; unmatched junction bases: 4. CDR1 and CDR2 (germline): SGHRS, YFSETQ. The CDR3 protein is CASSQTSAETQYF. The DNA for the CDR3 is TGCGCCAGCAGCCAGACTAGCGCGGAGACCCAGTACTTC.

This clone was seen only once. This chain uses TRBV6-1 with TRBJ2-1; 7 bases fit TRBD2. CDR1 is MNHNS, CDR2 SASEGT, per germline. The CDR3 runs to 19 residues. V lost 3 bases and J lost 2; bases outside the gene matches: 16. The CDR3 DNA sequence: TGTGCCAGCAGTGATCCATGGGAGGAGACTAGCTCGACCTACAATGAGCAGTTCTTC. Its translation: CASSDPWEETSSTYNEQFF.

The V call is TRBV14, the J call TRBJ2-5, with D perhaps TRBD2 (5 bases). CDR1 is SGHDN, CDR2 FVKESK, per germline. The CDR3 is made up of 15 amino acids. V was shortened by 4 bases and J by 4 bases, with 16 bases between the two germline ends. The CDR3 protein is CASSPPPGGGETQYF. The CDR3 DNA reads TGTGCCAGCAGCCCCCCACCTGGAGGTGGAGAGACCCAGTACTTC.

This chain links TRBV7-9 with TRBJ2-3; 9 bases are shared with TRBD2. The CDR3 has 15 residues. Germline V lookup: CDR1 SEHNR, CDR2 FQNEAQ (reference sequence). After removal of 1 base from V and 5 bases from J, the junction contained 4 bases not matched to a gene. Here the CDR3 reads CASSLGLADGDTQYF. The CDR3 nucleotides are TGTGCCAGCAGCTTAGGACTAGCGGACGGAGATACGCAGTATTTT.

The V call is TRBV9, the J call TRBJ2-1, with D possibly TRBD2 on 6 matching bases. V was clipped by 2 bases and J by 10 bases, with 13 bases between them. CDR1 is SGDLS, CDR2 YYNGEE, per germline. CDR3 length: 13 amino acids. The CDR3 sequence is CASSVGTGSEQFF. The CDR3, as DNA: TGTGCCAGCAGCGTTGGGACTGGGTCGGAGCAGTTCTTC.

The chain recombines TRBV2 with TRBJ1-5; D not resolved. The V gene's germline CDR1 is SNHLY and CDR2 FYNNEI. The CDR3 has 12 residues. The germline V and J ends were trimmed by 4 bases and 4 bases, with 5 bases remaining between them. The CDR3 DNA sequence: TGTGCCAGCAGTGGTACAAATCAGCCCCAGCATTTT. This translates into CASSGTNQPQHF.

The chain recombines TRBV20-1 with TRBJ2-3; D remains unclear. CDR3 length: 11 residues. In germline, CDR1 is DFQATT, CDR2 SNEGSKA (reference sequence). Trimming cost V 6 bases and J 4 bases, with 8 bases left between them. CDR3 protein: CSATYPDTQYF. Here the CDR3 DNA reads TGCAGTGCCACCTATCCAGATACGCAGTATTTT.

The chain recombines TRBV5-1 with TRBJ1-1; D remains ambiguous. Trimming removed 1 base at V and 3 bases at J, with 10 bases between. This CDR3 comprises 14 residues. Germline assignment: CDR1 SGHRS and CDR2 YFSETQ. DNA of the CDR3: TGCGCCAGCAGCTTGAGGACCGGGTACACTGAAGCTTTCTTT. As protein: CASSLRTGYTEAFF. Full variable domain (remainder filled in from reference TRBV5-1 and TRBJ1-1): KAGVTQTPRYLIKTRGQQVTLSCSPISGHRSVSWYQQTPGQGLQFLFEYFSETQRNKGNFPGRFSGRQFSNSRSEMNVSTLELGDSALYLCASSLRTGYTEAFFGQGTRLTVV.

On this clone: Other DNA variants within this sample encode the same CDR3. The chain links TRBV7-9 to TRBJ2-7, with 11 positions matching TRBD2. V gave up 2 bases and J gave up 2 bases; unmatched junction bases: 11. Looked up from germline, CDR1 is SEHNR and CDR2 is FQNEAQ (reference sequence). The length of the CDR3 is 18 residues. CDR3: CASSLWIGGSGGAYEQYF. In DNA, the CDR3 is TGTGCCAGCAGCTTATGGATAGGTGGTAGCGGGGGGGCCTACGAGCAGTACTTC.

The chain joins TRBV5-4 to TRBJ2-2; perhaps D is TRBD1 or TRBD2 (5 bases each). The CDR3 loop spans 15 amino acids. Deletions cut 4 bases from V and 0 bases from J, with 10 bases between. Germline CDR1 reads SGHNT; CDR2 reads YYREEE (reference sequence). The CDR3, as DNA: TGTGCCAGCAGCACCGGGACGGCGAACACCGGGGAGCTGTTTTTT. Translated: CASSTGTANTGELFF.

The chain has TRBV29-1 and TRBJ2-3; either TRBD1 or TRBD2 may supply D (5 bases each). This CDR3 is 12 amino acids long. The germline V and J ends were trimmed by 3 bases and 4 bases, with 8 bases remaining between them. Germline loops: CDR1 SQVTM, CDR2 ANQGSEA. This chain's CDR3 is CSVDLGADTQYF. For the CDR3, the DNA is TGCAGCGTTGACTTGGGGGCAGATACGCAGTATTTT.

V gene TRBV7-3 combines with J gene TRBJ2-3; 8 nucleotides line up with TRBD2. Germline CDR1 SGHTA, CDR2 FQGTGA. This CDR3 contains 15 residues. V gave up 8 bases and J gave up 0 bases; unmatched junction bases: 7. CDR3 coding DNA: TGTGCCAGCTCGGCCTTAGCGGGGAGCACAGATACGCAGTATTTT. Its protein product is CASSALAGSTDTQYF.

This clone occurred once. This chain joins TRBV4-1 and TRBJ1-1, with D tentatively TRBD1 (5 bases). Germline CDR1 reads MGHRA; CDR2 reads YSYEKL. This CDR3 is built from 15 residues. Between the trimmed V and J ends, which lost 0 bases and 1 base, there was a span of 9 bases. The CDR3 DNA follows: TGCGCCAGCAGCCAAGAAGGACATTGGAACACTGAAGCTTTCTTT. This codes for CASSQEGHWNTEAFF.

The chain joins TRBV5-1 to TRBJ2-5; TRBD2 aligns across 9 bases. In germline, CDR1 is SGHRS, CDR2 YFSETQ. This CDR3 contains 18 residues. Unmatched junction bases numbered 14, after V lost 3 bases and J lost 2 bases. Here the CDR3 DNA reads TGCGCCAGCAGCTCCCCTTTGTGGAGCGGGGGGACACAAGAGACCCAGTACTTC. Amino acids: CASSSPLWSGGTQETQYF.

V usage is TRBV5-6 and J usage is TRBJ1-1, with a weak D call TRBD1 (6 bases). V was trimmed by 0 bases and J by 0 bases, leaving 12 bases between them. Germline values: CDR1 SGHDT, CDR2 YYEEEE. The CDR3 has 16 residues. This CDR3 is CASSLGGGHVNTEAFF. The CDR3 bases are TGTGCCAGCAGCTTGGGCGGGGGGCATGTGAACACTGAAGCTTTCTTT.

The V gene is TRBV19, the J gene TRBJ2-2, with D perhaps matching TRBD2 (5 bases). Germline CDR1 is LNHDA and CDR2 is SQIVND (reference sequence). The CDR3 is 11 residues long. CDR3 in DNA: TGTGTCTCGTCGGGATATTGGGAGCTGTTTTTT. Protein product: CVSSGYWELFF.

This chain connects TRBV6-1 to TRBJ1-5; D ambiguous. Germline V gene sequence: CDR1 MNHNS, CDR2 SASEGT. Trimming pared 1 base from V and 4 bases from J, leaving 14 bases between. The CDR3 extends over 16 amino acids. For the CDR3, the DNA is TGTGCCAGCAGTGAAGTGGGAGGGCTGTCGAATCAGCCCCAGCATTTT. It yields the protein CASSEVGGLSNQPQHF.

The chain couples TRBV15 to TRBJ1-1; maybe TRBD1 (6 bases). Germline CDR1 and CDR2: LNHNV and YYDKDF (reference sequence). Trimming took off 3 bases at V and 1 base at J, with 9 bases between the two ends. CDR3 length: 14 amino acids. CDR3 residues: CATSRKTGNTEAFF. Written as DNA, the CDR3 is TGTGCCACCAGCAGGAAGACAGGGAACACTGAAGCTTTCTTT.

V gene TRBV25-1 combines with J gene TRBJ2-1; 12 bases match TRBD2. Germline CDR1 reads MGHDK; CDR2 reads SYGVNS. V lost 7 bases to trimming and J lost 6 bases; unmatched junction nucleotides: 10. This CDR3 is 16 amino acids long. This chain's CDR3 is CASNFASGGAGNEQFF. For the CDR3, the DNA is TGTGCCAGCAATTTTGCTAGCGGGGGGGCCGGCAATGAGCAGTTCTTC.

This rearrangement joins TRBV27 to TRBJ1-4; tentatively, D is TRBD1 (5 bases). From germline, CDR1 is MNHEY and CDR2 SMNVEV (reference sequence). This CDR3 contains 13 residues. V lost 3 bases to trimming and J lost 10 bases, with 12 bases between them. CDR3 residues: CASSLGQGRKLFF. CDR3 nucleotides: TGTGCCAGCAGTTTGGGGCAGGGAAGAAAACTGTTTTTT.

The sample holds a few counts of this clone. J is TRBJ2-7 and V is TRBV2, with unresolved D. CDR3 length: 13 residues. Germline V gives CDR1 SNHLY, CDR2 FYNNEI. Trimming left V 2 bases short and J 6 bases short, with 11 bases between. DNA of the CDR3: TGTGCCAGCAGTGAAACTGGCGTGAGCGAGCAGTACTTC. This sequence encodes CASSETGVSEQYF. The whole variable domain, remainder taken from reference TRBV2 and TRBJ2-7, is EPEVTQTPSHQVTQMGQEVILRCVPISNHLYFYWYRQILGQKVEFLVSFYNNEISEKSEIFDDQFSVERPDGSNFTLKIRSTKLEDSAMYFCASSETGVSEQYFGPGTRLTVT.

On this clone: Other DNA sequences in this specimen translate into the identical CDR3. The CDR3 reads CASSPPVRGNTEAFF. The CDR3 DNA follows: TGTGCCAGCTCACCACCTGTCAGGGGGAACACTGAAGCTTTCTTT. The rearrangement links TRBV18 to TRBJ1-1; tentative D call: TRBD1 (6 bases). CDR1 is KGHSH, CDR2 LQKENI, per germline. The CDR3 is 15 amino acids. The ends were cut back, 0 bases at V and 1 base at J, with 9 bases in the middle. Full variable domain (remainder filled in from reference TRBV18 and TRBJ1-1): NAGVMQNPRHLVRRRGQEARLRCSPMKGHSHVYWYRQLPEEGLKFMVYLQKENIIDESGMPKERFSAEFPKEGPSILRIQQVVRGDSAAYFCASSPPVRGNTEAFFGQGTRLTVV.